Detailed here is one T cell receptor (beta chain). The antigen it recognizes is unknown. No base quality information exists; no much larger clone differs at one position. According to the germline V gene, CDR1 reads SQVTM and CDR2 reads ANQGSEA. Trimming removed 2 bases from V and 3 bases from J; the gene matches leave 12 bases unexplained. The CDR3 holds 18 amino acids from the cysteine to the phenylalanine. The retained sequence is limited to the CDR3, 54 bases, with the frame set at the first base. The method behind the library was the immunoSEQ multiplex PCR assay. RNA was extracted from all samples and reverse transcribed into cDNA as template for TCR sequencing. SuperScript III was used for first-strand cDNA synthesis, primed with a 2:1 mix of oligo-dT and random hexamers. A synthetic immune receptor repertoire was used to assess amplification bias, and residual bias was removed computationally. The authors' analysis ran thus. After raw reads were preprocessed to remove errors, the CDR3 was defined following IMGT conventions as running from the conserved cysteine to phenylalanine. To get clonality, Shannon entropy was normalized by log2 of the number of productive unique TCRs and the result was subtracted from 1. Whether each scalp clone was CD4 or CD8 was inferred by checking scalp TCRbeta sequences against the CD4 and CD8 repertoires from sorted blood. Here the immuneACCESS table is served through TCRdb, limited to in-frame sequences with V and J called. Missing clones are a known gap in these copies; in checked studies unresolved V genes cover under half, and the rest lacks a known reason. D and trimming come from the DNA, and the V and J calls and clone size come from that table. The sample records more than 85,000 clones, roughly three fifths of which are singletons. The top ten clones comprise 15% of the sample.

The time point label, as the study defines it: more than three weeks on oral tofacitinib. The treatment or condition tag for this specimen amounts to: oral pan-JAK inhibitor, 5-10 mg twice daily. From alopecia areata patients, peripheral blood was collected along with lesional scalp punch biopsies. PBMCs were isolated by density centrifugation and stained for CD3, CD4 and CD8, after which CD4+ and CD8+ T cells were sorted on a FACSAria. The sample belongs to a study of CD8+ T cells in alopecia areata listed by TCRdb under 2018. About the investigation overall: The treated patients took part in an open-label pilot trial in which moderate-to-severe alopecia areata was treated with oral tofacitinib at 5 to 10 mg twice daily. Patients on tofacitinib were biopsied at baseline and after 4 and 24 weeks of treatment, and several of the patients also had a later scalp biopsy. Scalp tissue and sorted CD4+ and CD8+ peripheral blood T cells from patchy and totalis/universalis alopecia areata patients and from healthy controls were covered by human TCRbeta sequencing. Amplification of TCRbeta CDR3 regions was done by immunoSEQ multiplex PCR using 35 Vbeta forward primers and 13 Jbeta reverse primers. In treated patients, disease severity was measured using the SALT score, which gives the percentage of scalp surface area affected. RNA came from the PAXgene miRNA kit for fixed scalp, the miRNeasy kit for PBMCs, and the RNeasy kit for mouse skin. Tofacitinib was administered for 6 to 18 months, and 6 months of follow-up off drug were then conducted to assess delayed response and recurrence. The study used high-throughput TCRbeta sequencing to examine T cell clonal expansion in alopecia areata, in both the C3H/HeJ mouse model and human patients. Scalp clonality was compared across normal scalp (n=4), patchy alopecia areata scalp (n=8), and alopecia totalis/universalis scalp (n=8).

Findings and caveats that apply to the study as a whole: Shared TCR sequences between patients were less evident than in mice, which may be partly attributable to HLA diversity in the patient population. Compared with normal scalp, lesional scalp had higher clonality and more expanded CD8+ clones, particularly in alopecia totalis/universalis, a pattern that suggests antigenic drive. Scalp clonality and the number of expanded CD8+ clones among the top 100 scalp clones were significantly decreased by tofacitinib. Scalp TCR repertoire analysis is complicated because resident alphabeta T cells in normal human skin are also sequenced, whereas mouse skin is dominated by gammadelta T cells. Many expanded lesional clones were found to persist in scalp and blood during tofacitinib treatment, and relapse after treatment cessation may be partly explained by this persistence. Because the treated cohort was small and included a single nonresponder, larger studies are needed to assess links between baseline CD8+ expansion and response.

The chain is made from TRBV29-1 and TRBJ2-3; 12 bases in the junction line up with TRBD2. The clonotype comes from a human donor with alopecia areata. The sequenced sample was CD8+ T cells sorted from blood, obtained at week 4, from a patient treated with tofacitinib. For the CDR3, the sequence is CSVEIQQGLAGLTDTQYF. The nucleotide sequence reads TGCAGCGTTGAAATTCAACAGGGACTAGCGGGTTTGACAGATACGCAGTATTTT.